This is a list of T cell receptor beta chains from one sample in a study of blood T cell repertoires in COVID-19. Sequenced by immunoSEQ multiplex PCR; TCRdb stores in-frame clones only, minus some. This sample has 200,000 to 250,000 clones; about 85% occur once, and the top ten carry roughly a tenth. The specimen sequenced was PBMCs or T cells enriched from blood (not recorded which). These receptors were taken from a man aged 25 to 40 who had recovered from COVID-19. The CDR3 runs from the conserved cysteine through the conserved F or W. D genes are given only for firm matches. Clone sizes are given selectively: once, few, many, or a class where the clone is expanded.

D,J,V,size,DNA,CDR3
-,TRBJ1-4,TRBV5-1,-,TGCGCCAGCAGCTTGGAAGGGGGTGGAAGTGAAAAACTGTTTTTT,CASSLEGGGSEKLFF
TRBD2,TRBJ2-1,TRBV9,once,TGTGCCAGCAGCCTTAGCGGGAGGACCCGGGCCGAGCAGTTCTTC,CASSLSGRTRAEQFF
-,TRBJ2-7,TRBV5-6,-,TGTGCCAGCAGCCTCTCGTCCGAGCAGTACTTC,CASSLSSEQYF
-,TRBJ1-5,TRBV18,few,TGTGCCAGCTCACCACCTGGGGGGGTTCCCTCTCGTCAGCCCCAGCATTTT,CASSPPGGVPSRQPQHF
-,TRBJ1-5,TRBV18,-,TGTGCCAGCAGTCTTCAGGGGTCGGTTCAGCCCCAGCATTTT,CASSLQGSVQPQHF
TRBD1,TRBJ1-3,TRBV7-2,-,TGTGCCAGCAGCGCACACAGGGGAGACGGAAACACCATATATTTT,CASSAHRGDGNTIYF
-,TRBJ2-1,TRBV20-1,-,TGCAGTGCTAGTTGGGGGGTCTCCTACAATGAGCAGTTCTTC,CSASWGVSYNEQFF
TRBD2,TRBJ2-3,TRBV9,-,TGTGCCAGCAGCGCCGGGACTAGCGGGGGGGATTACACAGATACGCAGTATTTT,CASSAGTSGGDYTDTQYF
TRBD1,TRBJ1-4,TRBV5-4,-,TGTGCCAGCAGATCAGGGGGATCGACTAATGAAAAACTGTTTTTT,CASRSGGSTNEKLFF
-,TRBJ2-7,TRBV10-2,few,TGCGCCAGCAGTTCATACGGGACTCCCGTGGGCGAGCAGTACTTC,CASSSYGTPVGEQYF
-,TRBJ1-6,TRBV11-1,-,TGTGCCAGCAGCGTAACAGGGTCAGATAATTCACCCCTCCACTTT,CASSVTGSDNSPLHF
TRBD2,TRBJ2-7,TRBV6-1,-,TGTGCCAGCAGTGAACCCGCGGGGGGCCCCTACGAGCAGTACTTC,CASSEPAGGPYEQYF
TRBD1,TRBJ2-6,TRBV2,-,TGTGCCAGCAAGGACAGGGGAGGGGCCAACGTCCTGACTTTC,CASKDRGGANVLTF
TRBD2,TRBJ2-3,TRBV5-6,-,TGTACCTCAAGCGGGGGAATCACAGATACGCAGTATTTT,CTSSGGITDTQYF
TRBD1,TRBJ2-7,TRBV19,-,TGTGCCAGTAGTCCCGGGACAGGGGATGCAGGCGAGCAGTACTTC,CASSPGTGDAGEQYF
-,TRBJ1-2,TRBV2,-,TGTGCCAGCATACCCTTGGCCTATGGCTACACCTTC,CASIPLAYGYTF
-,TRBJ1-4,TRBV29-1,once,TGCAGCGTTGTGTCAGGGGATGAAAAACTGTTTTTT,CSVVSGDEKLFF
-,TRBJ2-2,TRBV10-2,once,TGCGCCAGCAGCTGGCCCAATAGCGGATCCGGGGAGCTGTTTTTT,CASSWPNSGSGELFF
TRBD1,TRBJ2-2,TRBV6-5,-,TGTGCCAGCAGTTACGGGGGACAGGGGGCCGGTGGGGAGCTGTTTTTT,CASSYGGQGAGGELFF
-,TRBJ2-7,TRBV28,-,TGTGCCAGCACCCAACAGGATAGCTCCTACGAGCAGTACTTC,CASTQQDSSYEQYF
-,TRBJ1-5,TRBV5-6,-,TGTGCCAGCAGCTTGGGAGAGGACAGTCGCGGGGGGCCCCAGCATTTT,CASSLGEDSRGGPQHF
TRBD1,TRBJ1-2,TRBV5-6,-,TGTGCCAGCAACGTTAAGGGCCCCGGGACAGGGGGGCAGGGCTACACCTTC,CASNVKGPGTGGQGYTF
-,TRBJ1-3,TRBV9,-,TGTGCCAGCAGCGTCAACGGGAACCCCTCTGGAAACACCATATATTTT,CASSVNGNPSGNTIYF